Below, 30 T cell receptor beta chains from the same sample are listed, as sequenced in a study of T-cell reconstitution after alpha-beta-depleted transplantation in children. The library targeted TCRbeta and was prepared with unique molecular identifiers. MiXCR was run by TCRdb on the PCR reads, yielding one entry per CDR3 protein. The sample shows about 420,000 distinct CDR3 sequences, about 17% of them seen only once. The sequenced sample was PBMCs, mostly from graft donor cells, obtained 360 days after TCRalphabeta/CD19-depleted stem cell transplant. All receptors come from a boy under two years old who had a stem cell transplant for Wiskott-Aldrich syndrome, so the T cells may come from the graft donor.

This clonotype was seen a handful of times. The V gene is TRBV18, the J gene TRBJ1-5; 7 bases fit TRBD1. V lost 2 bases to trimming and J lost 7 bases; unmatched junction nucleotides: 2. This CDR3 is built from 13 residues. Germline lookup yields CDR1 KGHSH and CDR2 LQKENI. The CDR3 nucleotides are TGTGCCAGCTCACCAACGGACAGGCAGCCCCAGCATTTT. Amino acids: CASSPTDRQPQHF.

To note about this clonotype: The junction does not match germline at one end; this may be a read error. This chain connects TRBV3-1 to TRBJ2-1; D unclear. The CDR3 has 13 amino acids. Germline CDR1 reads LGHDT; CDR2 reads YNNKEL (reference sequence). The CDR3 region has the DNA TGTGCCAGCAGCCAAGCAGGACGGAATGGGCAGTTCTTC. Translation gives CASSQAGRNGQFF.

This clonotype was recorded a few times. CDR3 DNA sequence: TGTGCCAGTAGTATGCCTGGGGGGAGCTCCTACAATGAGCAGTTCTTC. Protein: CASSMPGGSSYNEQFF. The chain employs TRBV19 and TRBJ2-1, with TRBD2 as a possible D gene (6 bases). The CDR3 spans 16 residues. Trimming removed 3 bases at V and 0 bases at J, with 12 bases between. The germline V gene encodes CDR1 LNHDA and CDR2 SQIVND (reference sequence).

This clonotype was seen a handful of times. The genes are TRBV12-3 or TRBV12-4 and TRBJ1-6, with D possibly being TRBD1 (6 bases). This CDR3 region has 15 residues. V was clipped by 1 base and J by 14 bases, with 18 bases between them. The CDR3 DNA sequence: TGTGCCAGCAGTTTAGGGTCGGCAGGGGCGGAGGCCCTCCACTTT. Protein: CASSLGSAGAEALHF.

This clonotype showed up just a few times. This chain joins TRBV12-3 or TRBV12-4 and TRBJ2-7, with a tentative D call TRBD1 (5 bases). The CDR3 extends over 15 amino acids. Trimming left V 3 bases short and J 0 bases short, with 12 bases between. The CDR3 sequence is CASSFWGLHSYEQYF. The CDR3 nucleotides are TGTGCCAGCAGTTTTTGGGGCTTACACTCCTACGAGCAGTACTTC.

V is TRBV27 and J is TRBJ2-2, with a weak D call TRBD1 (5 bases). CDR1 and CDR2 from the germline V gene are MNHEY and SMNVEV (reference sequence). The CDR3 loop spans 15 amino acids. The V and J ends lost 2 bases and 7 bases respectively, with 14 bases between them. This CDR3 reads CASSLNRNGIGELFF. Written as DNA, the CDR3 is TGTGCCAGCAGTTTAAACAGGAATGGAATCGGGGAGCTGTTTTTT.

This chain connects TRBV10-3 to TRBJ1-2, with unresolved D. Trimming pared 2 bases from V and 3 bases from J, leaving 13 bases between. The CDR3 runs to 15 residues. CDR1 ENHRY and CDR2 SYGVKD come from the germline V gene. DNA for the CDR3: TGTGCCATCAGTGAGAACAGCGAAAGGTACTATGGCTACACCTTC. Translated, it gives CAISENSERYYGYTF.

The chain joins TRBV4-1 to TRBJ2-1; no clear D gene. The germline V and J ends were trimmed by 1 base and 0 bases, with 7 bases remaining between them. The CDR3 is 15 residues long. The germline CDR1 and CDR2 sequences are MGHRA and YSYEKL. CDR3 in amino acids: CASSQGPGSYNEQFF. For the CDR3, the DNA is TGCGCCAGCAGCCAAGGACCTGGCTCCTACAATGAGCAGTTCTTC.

In its sample, this clonotype was seen many times. This chain uses TRBV11-2 with TRBJ2-3, with a tentative D call TRBD2 (6 bases). The CDR3 runs 16 residues. V was clipped by 4 bases and J by 1 base, with 15 bases between them. Germline CDR1 reads SGHAT; CDR2 reads FQNNGV. The CDR3 sequence: CASSSPPGLRTDTQYF. As DNA, the CDR3 is TGTGCCAGCAGCTCCCCACCGGGACTTCGCACAGATACGCAGTATTTT.

The chain joins TRBV27 to TRBJ2-3; TRBD2 agrees at 8 bases. Germline assignment: CDR1 MNHEY and CDR2 SMNVEV (reference sequence). The J segment lost 0 bases and the V segment lost 6 bases, leaving 5 bases of the junction unmatched. The CDR3 has 15 amino acids. The CDR3 spells CASRPLAVSTDTQYF. The CDR3 DNA reads TGTGCCAGCAGACCACTAGCGGTTAGCACAGATACGCAGTATTTT.

In its sample, this clonotype was seen a few times. The CDR3 loop reads CAITPDIPNTGELFF. As DNA, the CDR3 is TGTGCCATCACTCCGGACATCCCGAACACCGGGGAGCTGTTTTTT. This rearrangement joins TRBV10-3 to TRBJ2-2; weak D call: TRBD1 (5 bases). The CDR3 sequence is 15 residues long. Germline V CDR1 and CDR2: ENHRY, SYGVKD. The V and J ends lost 7 bases and 0 bases respectively, with 12 bases between them.

The chain is built from TRBV20-1 and TRBJ2-1; TRBD1 is a possible D gene (5 bases). The CDR3 spans 14 residues. The V gene's germline CDR1 is DFQATT and CDR2 SNEGSKA (reference sequence). Trimming cost V 2 bases and J 10 bases, with 18 bases left between them. The CDR3 spells CSARLRREGWEQFF. CDR3 DNA: TGCAGTGCTAGACTGCGCAGGGAAGGCTGGGAGCAGTTCTTC.

This clonotype was seen a handful of times. V gene TRBV19 combines with J gene TRBJ2-7, with D possibly matching TRBD1 (6 bases). The CDR3 totals 13 residues. Germline assignment: CDR1 LNHDA and CDR2 SQIVND (reference sequence). V was trimmed by 10 bases and J by 6 bases, leaving 19 bases between them. CDR3 DNA sequence: TGTGCCACGGGTGGACAGTCCTCGGGCGAGCAGTACTTC. It codes for CATGGQSSGEQYF.

The V and J genes are TRBV24-1 and TRBJ2-2, with D perhaps TRBD1 (6 bases). CDR3 length equals 14 residues. V was cut by 3 bases and J by 6 bases, with 10 bases left in between. Per the germline V gene, CDR1 is KGHDR and CDR2 is SFDVKD. The CDR3 reads CATSDPGQPGELFF. CDR3 DNA sequence: TGTGCCACCAGTGATCCTGGACAGCCCGGGGAGCTGTTTTTT.

The chain is built from TRBV29-1 and TRBJ2-1; possibly TRBD2 for D (6 bases). The V gene lost 2 bases and the J gene lost 2 bases, with 10 bases spanning the gap. Per germline, CDR1 SQVTM and CDR2 ANQGSEA. This CDR3 region has 14 residues. The CDR3 sequence: CSVESGGAYNEQFF. The CDR3, as DNA: TGCAGCGTTGAATCCGGCGGGGCCTACAATGAGCAGTTCTTC.

The rearrangement links TRBV12-3 or TRBV12-4 to TRBJ1-6; tentatively, D is TRBD1 (5 bases). The CDR3 extends over 12 amino acids. Between the trimmed V and J ends, which lost 7 bases and 7 bases, there was a span of 8 bases. In DNA form, the CDR3 reads TGTGCCAGCACCCGACAGAATTCACCCCTCCACTTT. It encodes CASTRQNSPLHF.

The V gene is TRBV12-3 or TRBV12-4, the J gene TRBJ1-5; the D is unclear. CDR3 length: 14 residues. V was clipped by 1 base and J by 3 bases, with 7 bases between them. CDR3 sequence: CASSLGLPNQPQHF. In nucleotides, the CDR3 is TGTGCCAGCAGTTTAGGCCTACCCAATCAGCCCCAGCATTTT.

The rearrangement uses TRBV12-3 or TRBV12-4 and TRBJ2-3, with 10 nucleotides matching TRBD2. CDR3 length: 14 amino acids. The V and J ends lost 1 base and 7 bases, in that order; junction bases with no gene match: 2. In nucleotides, the CDR3 is TGTGCCAGCAGTTTAGTAGCGGGAGGTTATACGCAGTATTTT. Translation: CASSLVAGGYTQYF.

V and J are TRBV6-5 and TRBJ2-1, with 9 nucleotides matching TRBD2. The germline CDR1 and CDR2 sequences are MNHEY and SVGAGI. This CDR3 is built from 17 residues. V lost 3 bases and J lost 1; bases outside the gene matches: 7. The CDR3 is CASSYPSTSGSYNEQFF. CDR3 bases: TGTGCCAGCAGTTATCCTTCGACTAGCGGATCCTACAATGAGCAGTTCTTC.

Ten or more counts support this clonotype. The chain is built from TRBV6-2 or TRBV6-3 and TRBJ2-3; no reliable D call. CDR3 size: 17 residues. Germline V gene data show CDR1 as MNHEY and CDR2 as SVGEGT. V shed 4 bases and J shed 2 bases, with 19 bases lying between them. Here the CDR3 DNA reads TGTGCCAGCAGTTCCATCTTGCGGAAGTCCTACACAGATACGCAGTATTTT. This sequence encodes CASSSILRKSYTDTQYF.

The chain joins TRBV5-5 to TRBJ2-5; TRBD1 aligns across 8 bases. Germline assignment: CDR1 SGHKS and CDR2 YYEKEE (reference sequence). This CDR3 region has 15 residues. V trimming: 6 bases; J trimming: 5 bases; junction bases outside the gene matches: 12. The CDR3 protein is CASTSMDRVVETQYF. The CDR3 DNA is TGTGCCAGCACCTCTATGGACAGGGTGGTGGAGACCCAGTACTTC.

In this sample, this clonotype turned up once. The V gene is TRBV20-1, the J gene TRBJ2-5; 14 bases map to TRBD2. Germline V gene sequence: CDR1 DFQATT, CDR2 SNEGSKA (reference sequence). This CDR3 is built from 16 residues. Trimming took 2 bases from V and 5 from J; bases not matched to a gene: 7. The chain's CDR3 is CSARKGLAGGEETQYF. Here the CDR3 DNA reads TGCAGTGCTAGAAAAGGACTAGCGGGAGGTGAGGAGACCCAGTACTTC.

This clonotype has ten or more counts. V and J are TRBV29-1 and TRBJ2-5; D is perhaps TRBD1 (6 bases). The V and J ends lost 7 bases and 1 base respectively, with 16 bases between them. The CDR3 totals 14 residues. Germline loops: CDR1 SQVTM, CDR2 ANQGSEA. The CDR3 region has the DNA TGCAGCGGCGTCAGGGGTTCTGCCCAAGAGACCCAGTACTTC. Protein: CSGVRGSAQETQYF.

There are a few counts of this clonotype. The chain links TRBV20-1 to TRBJ2-4; no reliable D call. The CDR3 length is 15 residues. CDR1 is DFQATT and CDR2 is SNEGSKA in the germline V gene (reference sequence). V dropped 8 bases and J dropped 0 bases, with 17 bases sitting between them. Here the CDR3 DNA reads TGCAGTCCCCGCGGCAGCGTAAAAGCCAAAAACATTCAGTACTTC. It is translated as CSPRGSVKAKNIQYF.

In nucleotides, the CDR3 is TGTGCCAGCAGCGTCGTAGGGCGGGTGAGCTCCTACAATGAGCAGTTCTTC. Amino acid sequence: CASSVVGRVSSYNEQFF. This rearrangement joins TRBV9 to TRBJ2-1, with a possible D match to TRBD2 (5 bases). V lost 2 bases, J lost 0 bases, and 15 bases lay in between. This CDR3 has 17 amino acids. The germline CDR1 and CDR2 sequences are SGDLS and YYNGEE.

The gene calls are TRBV28 and TRBJ2-2; D is unresolved. CDR3 length: 15 amino acids. Trimming took off 0 bases at V and 4 bases at J, with 9 bases between the two ends. Germline-derived CDR1 and CDR2 are MDHEN and SYDVKM. The CDR3 DNA reads TGTGCCAGCAGTTTATGGCCCCGAAGCACCGGGGAGCTGTTTTTT. Residues: CASSLWPRSTGELFF. The full variable domain, in which reference TRBV28 and TRBJ2-2 provide the parts outside the CDR3, is DVKVTQSSRYLVKRTGEKVFLECVQDMDHENMFWYRQDPGLGLRLIYFSYDVKMKEKGDIPEGYSVSREKKERFSLILESASTNQTSMYLCASSLWPRSTGELFFGEGSRLTVL.

The CDR3 sequence: CASSFGRGLVGEQFF. The CDR3 DNA follows: TGCGCCAGCAGCTTCGGGAGGGGGCTCGTAGGTGAGCAGTTCTTC. The genes are TRBV5-1 and TRBJ2-1; the D gene is possibly TRBD2 (8 bases). V was cut by 2 bases and J by 9 bases, with 18 bases left in between. This CDR3 spans 15 amino acids. Germline CDR1 reads SGHRS; CDR2 reads YFSETQ. The variable domain in full, completed from reference TRBV5-1 and TRBJ2-1, reads KAGVTQTPRYLIKTRGQQVTLSCSPISGHRSVSWYQQTPGQGLQFLFEYFSETQRNKGNFPGRFSGRQFSNSRSEMNVSTLELGDSALYLCASSFGRGLVGEQFFGPGTRLTVL.

The chain joins TRBV21-1 to TRBJ1-5; the D call in the table, TRBD1, was not verified against the DNA. TRBV21-1 is a documented pseudogene. The CDR3 is made up of 17 amino acids. This CDR3 is CASSLEGQAEGNQPQHF. As DNA, the CDR3 is TGTGCCAGCAGCCTAGAGGGACAGGCCGAGGGCAATCAGCCCCAGCATTTT.

CDR3 loop: CASIPGLSDHNEQFF. For the CDR3, the DNA is TGTGCCAGCATTCCGGGACTATCAGACCACAATGAGCAGTTCTTC. The rearrangement links TRBV2 to TRBJ2-1; 7 bases fit TRBD2. Germline assignment: CDR1 SNHLY and CDR2 FYNNEI. The ends lost 7 bases at V and 5 bases at J; junction bases unmatched: 11. This CDR3 has 15 amino acids.

CDR3 in amino acids: CASSLDHGENEKLFF. The CDR3 DNA is TGTGCCAGCAGCTTAGATCATGGAGAAAATGAAAAACTGTTTTTT. The rearrangement uses TRBV11-2 and TRBJ1-4; D call uncertain. Trimming removed 0 bases at V and 5 bases at J, with 10 bases between. Germline V gene sequence: CDR1 SGHAT, CDR2 FQNNGV. The CDR3 is made up of 15 amino acids.